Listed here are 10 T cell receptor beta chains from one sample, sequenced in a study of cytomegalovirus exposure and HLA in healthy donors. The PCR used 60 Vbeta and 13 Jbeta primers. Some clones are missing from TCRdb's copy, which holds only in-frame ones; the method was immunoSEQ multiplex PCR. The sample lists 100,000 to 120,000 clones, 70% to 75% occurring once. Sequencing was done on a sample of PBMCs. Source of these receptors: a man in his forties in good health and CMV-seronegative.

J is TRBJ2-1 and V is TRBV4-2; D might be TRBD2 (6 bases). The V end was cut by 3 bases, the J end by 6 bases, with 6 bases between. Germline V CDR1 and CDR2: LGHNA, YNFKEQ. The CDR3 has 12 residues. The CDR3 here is CASSQTSNEQFF. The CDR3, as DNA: TGTGCCAGCAGCCAGACTAGCAATGAGCAGTTCTTC.

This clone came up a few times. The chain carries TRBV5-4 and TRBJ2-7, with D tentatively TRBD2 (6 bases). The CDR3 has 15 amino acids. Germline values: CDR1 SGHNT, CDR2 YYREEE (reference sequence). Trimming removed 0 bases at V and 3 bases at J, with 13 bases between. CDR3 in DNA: TGTGCCAGCAGCTTGGCCGGGGGACTTCTCTACGAGCAGTACTTC. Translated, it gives CASSLAGGLLYEQYF.

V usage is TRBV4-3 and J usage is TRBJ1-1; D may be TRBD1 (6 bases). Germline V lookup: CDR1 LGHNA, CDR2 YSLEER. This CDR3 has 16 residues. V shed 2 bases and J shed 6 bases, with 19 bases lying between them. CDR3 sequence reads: CASSQRGLGPGAEAFF. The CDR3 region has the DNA TGCGCCAGCAGCCAAAGGGGGTTGGGGCCCGGGGCTGAAGCTTTCTTT.

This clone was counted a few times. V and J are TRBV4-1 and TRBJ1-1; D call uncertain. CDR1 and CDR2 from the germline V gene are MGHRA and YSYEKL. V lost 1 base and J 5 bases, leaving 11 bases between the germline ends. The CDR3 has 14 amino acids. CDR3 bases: TGCGCCAGCAGCCAAGCCGGGGAAGTAACTGAAGCTTTCTTT. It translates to CASSQAGEVTEAFF.

The CDR3, as DNA: TGTGCCAGCAGTGAAGAGGGGGACAGGGGGAACTATGGCTACACCTTC. Encoded protein: CASSEEGDRGNYGYTF. V usage is TRBV2 and J usage is TRBJ1-2, with TRBD1 matching over 11 bases. CDR1 SNHLY and CDR2 FYNNEI come from the germline V gene. Unmatched junction bases numbered 3, after V lost 1 base and J lost 2 bases. The CDR3 contains 16 residues.

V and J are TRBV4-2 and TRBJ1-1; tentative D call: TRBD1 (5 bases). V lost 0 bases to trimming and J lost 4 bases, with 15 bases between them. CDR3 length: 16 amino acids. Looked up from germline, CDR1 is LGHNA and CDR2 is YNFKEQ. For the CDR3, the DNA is TGTGCCAGCAGCCAAGATTTTTGGGGGGGAAGCACTGAAGCTTTCTTT. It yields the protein CASSQDFWGGSTEAFF.

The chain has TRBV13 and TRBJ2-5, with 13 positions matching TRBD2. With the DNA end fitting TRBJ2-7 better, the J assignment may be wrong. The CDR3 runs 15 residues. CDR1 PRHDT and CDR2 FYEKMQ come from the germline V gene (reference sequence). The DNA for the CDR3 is TGTGCCAGCAGCGCCGGGACTAGCGGGAACCACGAGCAGTACTTC. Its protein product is CASSAGTSGNHEQYF.

The CDR3: CASYTGTEAFF. The CDR3 DNA reads TGTGCCAGCTATACGGGCACTGAAGCTTTCTTT. The V and J genes are TRBV28 and TRBJ1-1, with D unresolved. Germline V gene sequence: CDR1 MDHEN, CDR2 SYDVKM. This CDR3 has 11 residues. Trimming pared 8 bases from V and 4 bases from J, leaving 8 bases between.

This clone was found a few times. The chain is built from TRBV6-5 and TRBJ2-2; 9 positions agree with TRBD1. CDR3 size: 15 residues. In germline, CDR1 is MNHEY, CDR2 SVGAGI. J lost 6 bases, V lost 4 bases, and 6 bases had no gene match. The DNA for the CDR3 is TGTGCCAGCAGTTTCACAGGGGGCCTTGCCGGGGAGCTGTTTTTT. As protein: CASSFTGGLAGELFF.

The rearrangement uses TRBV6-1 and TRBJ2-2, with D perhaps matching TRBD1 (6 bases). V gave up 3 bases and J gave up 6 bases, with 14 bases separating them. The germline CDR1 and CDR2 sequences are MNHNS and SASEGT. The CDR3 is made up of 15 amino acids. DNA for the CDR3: TGTGCCAGCAGTGATTTGGGGGCTGGCGCCGGGGAGCTGTTTTTT. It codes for CASSDLGAGAGELFF.